Described below is a single T cell receptor (beta chain) sequence and its context. Method: immunoSEQ multiplex PCR; TCRdb's copy keeps in-frame clones and lacks some. The table records about 530,000 clones, about three quarters of them present only once. These data come from a study of shared clonotypes between healthy human individuals. The CDR3 loop spans 14 amino acids. The germline V and J ends were trimmed by 4 bases and 3 bases, with 13 bases remaining between them. CDR1 is MGHRA, CDR2 YSYEKL, per germline. The receptor was derived from a middle-aged woman in good health. Some clones in this sample may be carry-over from other donors' samples. The specimen was PBMCs. The gene calls are TRBV4-1 and TRBJ2-7; D is unclear. This chain's CDR3 is CASSPSQWGYEQYF. Written as DNA, the CDR3 is TGCGCCAGCAGCCCAAGCCAATGGGGCTACGAGCAGTACTTC.